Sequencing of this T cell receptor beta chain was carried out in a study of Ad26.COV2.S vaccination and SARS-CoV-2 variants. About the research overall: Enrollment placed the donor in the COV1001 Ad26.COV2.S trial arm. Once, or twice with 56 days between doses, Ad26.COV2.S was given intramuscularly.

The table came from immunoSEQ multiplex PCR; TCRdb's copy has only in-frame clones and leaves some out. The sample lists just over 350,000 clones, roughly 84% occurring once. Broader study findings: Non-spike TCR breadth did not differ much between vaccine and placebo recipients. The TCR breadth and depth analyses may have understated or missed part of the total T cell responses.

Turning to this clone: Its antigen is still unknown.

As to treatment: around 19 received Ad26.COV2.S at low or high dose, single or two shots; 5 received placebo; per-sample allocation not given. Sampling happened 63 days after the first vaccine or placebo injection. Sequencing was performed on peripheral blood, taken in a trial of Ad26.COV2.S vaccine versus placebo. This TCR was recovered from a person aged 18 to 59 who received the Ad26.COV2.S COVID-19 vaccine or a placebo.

CDR3 protein: CASSFITGELFF. The CDR3 DNA sequence: TGTGCCAGCAGCTTTATAACCGGGGAGCTGTTTTTT. The chain recombines TRBV7-2 with TRBJ2-2; D ambiguous. Germline CDR1 is SGHTA and CDR2 is FQGNSA. CDR3 length equals 12 residues. Trimming left V 3 bases short and J 5 bases short, with 4 bases between.